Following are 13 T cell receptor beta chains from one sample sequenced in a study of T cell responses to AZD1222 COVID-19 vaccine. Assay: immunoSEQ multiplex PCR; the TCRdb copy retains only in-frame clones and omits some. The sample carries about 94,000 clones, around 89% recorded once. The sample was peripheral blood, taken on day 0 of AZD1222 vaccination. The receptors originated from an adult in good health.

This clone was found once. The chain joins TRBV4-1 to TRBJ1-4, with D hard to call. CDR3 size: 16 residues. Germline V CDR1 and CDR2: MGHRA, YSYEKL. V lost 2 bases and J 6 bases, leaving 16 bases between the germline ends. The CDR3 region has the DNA TGCGCCAGCAGCCAACCGGGGAGATGGACGGATGAAAAACTGTTTTTT. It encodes CASSQPGRWTDEKLFF.

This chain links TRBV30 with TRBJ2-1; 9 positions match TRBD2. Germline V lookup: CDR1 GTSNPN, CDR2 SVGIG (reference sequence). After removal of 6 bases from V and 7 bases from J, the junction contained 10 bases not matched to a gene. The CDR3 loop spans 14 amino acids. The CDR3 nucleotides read TGTGCCTGCCTTCCTTCGCTAGCGGGGAATGAGCAGTTCTTC. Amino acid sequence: CACLPSLAGNEQFF.

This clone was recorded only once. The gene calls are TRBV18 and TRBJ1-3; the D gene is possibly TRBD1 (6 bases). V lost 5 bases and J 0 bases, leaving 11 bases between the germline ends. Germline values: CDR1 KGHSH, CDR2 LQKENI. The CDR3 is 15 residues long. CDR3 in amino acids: CASSLDSSSGNTIYF. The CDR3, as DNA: TGTGCCAGCTCATTGGACAGTAGCTCTGGAAACACCATATATTTT.

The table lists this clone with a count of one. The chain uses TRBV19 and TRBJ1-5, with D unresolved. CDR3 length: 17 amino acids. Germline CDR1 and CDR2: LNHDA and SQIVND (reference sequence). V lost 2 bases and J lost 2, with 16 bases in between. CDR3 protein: CASSILVSGRGNQPQHF. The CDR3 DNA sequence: TGTGCCAGTAGTATACTGGTTTCTGGGCGGGGCAATCAGCCCCAGCATTTT.

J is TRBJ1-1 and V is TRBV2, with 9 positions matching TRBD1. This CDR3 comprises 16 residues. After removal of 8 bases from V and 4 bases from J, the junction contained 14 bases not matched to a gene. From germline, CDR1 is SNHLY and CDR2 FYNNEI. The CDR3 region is CASGVPGQGRSTEAFF. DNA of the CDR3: TGTGCCAGCGGCGTCCCGGGACAGGGAAGGAGCACTGAAGCTTTCTTT.

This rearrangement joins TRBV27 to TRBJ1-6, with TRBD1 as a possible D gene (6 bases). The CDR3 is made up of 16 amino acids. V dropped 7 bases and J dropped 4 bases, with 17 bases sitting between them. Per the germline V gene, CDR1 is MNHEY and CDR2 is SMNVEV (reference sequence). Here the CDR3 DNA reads TGTGCCAGCACCCCCCTCGGACAGTATTATAATTCACCCCTCCACTTT. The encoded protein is CASTPLGQYYNSPLHF.

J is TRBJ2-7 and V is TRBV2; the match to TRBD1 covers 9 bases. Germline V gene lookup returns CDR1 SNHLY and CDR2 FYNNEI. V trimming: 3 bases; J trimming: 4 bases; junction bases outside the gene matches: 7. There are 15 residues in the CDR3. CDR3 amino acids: CASSELGQGAYEQYF. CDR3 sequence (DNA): TGTGCCAGCAGTGAGCTGGGACAGGGAGCGTACGAGCAGTACTTC.

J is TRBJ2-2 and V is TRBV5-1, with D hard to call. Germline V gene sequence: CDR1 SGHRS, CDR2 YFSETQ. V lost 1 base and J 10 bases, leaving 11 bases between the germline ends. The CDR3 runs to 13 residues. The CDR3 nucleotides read TGCGCCAGCAGCTTGTCTCCGGGTGAGGAGCTGTTTTTT. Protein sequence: CASSLSPGEELFF. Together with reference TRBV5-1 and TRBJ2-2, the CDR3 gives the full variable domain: KAGVTQTPRYLIKTRGQQVTLSCSPISGHRSVSWYQQTPGQGLQFLFEYFSETQRNKGNFPGRFSGRQFSNSRSEMNVSTLELGDSALYLCASSLSPGEELFFGEGSRLTVL.

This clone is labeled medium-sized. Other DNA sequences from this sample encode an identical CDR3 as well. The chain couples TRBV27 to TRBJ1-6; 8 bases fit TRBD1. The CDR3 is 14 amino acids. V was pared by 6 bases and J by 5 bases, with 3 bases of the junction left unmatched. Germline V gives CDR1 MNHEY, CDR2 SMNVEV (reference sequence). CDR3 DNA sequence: TGTGCCAGCAGGACAGGGGTGAATAATTCACCCCTCCACTTT. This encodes CASRTGVNNSPLHF.

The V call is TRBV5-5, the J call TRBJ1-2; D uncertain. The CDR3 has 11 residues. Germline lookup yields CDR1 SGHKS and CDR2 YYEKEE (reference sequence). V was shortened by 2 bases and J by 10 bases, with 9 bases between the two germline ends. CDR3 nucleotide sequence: TGTGCCAGCAGCTTTGAACGTTACTACACCTTC. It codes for CASSFERYYTF.

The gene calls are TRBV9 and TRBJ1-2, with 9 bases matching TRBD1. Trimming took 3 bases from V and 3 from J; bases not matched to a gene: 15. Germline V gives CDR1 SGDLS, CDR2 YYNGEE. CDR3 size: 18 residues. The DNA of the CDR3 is TGTGCCAGCAGCGCACGTCCCGGGACAGGGATGAGGGACTATGGCTACACCTTC. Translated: CASSARPGTGMRDYGYTF. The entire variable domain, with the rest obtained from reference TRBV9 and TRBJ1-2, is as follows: DSGVTQTPKHLITATGQRVTLRCSPRSGDLSVYWYQQSLDQGLQFLIQYYNGEERAKGNILERFSAQQFPDLHSELNLSSLELGDSALYFCASSARPGTGMRDYGYTFGSGTRLTVV.

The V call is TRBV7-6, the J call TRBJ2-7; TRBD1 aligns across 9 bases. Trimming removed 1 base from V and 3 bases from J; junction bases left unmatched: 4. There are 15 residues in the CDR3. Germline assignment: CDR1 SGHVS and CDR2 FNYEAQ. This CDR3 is CASSLGWTGDYEQYF. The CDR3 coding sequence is TGTGCCAGCAGCTTAGGGTGGACAGGGGACTACGAGCAGTACTTC.

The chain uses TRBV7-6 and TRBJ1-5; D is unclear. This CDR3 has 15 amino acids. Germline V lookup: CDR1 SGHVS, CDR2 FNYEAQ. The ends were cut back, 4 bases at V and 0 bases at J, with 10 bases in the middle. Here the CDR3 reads CASSSQPHSNQPQHF. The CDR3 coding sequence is TGTGCCAGCAGCTCCCAGCCACATAGCAATCAGCCCCAGCATTTT.